These 24 T cell receptor beta chains were all obtained from the same sample, sequenced in a study of blood T cell repertoires in COVID-19. Sequenced by immunoSEQ multiplex PCR; TCRdb stores in-frame clones only, minus some. The sample gives around 190,000 clones, about 88% of which show up once; roughly 25% is in the top ten. The sequencing sample was made of PBMCs or T cells enriched from blood (not recorded which). All receptors come from a woman between 35 and 50 years old in a cohort exposed to, infected with or recovered from COVID-19 (not recorded which).

The chain couples TRBV2 to TRBJ1-6, with D perhaps matching TRBD1 (6 bases). The germline V gene has CDR1 SNHLY and CDR2 FYNNEI. V lost 6 bases and J 0 bases, leaving 15 bases between the germline ends. This CDR3 has 17 amino acids. The CDR3 loop reads CASSKRDKSSYNSPLHF. The CDR3 bases are TGTGCCAGCAGCAAACGGGACAAGAGCTCCTATAATTCACCCCTCCACTTT. Full variable domain (rest looked up from reference TRBV2 and TRBJ1-6): EPEVTQTPSHQVTQMGQEVILRCVPISNHLYFYWYRQILGQKVEFLVSFYNNEISEKSEIFDDQFSVERPDGSNFTLKIRSTKLEDSAMYFCASSKRDKSSYNSPLHFGNGTRLTVT.

The rearrangement links TRBV9 to TRBJ1-3, with 9 bases identical to TRBD1. With 3 bases clipped from V and 4 bases from J, the junction kept 8 bases outside the gene matches. The germline gives CDR1 SGDLS, CDR2 YYNGEE. The CDR3 has 16 residues. DNA for the CDR3: TGTGCCAGCAGCGGGGGGACAGGGTCCCCAGGAAACACCATATATTTT. The encoded protein is CASSGGTGSPGNTIYF.

The rearrangement links TRBV27 to TRBJ1-1; 8 nucleotides agree with TRBD1. The CDR3 contains 15 residues. Looked up from germline, CDR1 is MNHEY and CDR2 is SMNVEV (reference sequence). V trimming: 5 bases; J trimming: 4 bases; junction bases outside the gene matches: 9. The CDR3 spells CASSLTPGGGTEAFF. The CDR3 DNA reads TGTGCCAGCAGTCTAACTCCAGGGGGCGGCACTGAAGCTTTCTTT.

This clone was detected once. The chain has TRBV4-1 and TRBJ2-2; D may be TRBD1 (5 bases). Germline V gene sequence: CDR1 MGHRA, CDR2 YSYEKL. V lost 3 bases to trimming and J lost 6 bases, with 11 bases between them. CDR3 size: 14 residues. CDR3 in DNA: TGCGCCAGCAGCCACCTTCAGGGTGCCGGGGAGCTGTTTTTT. Translation: CASSHLQGAGELFF.

The rearrangement links TRBV28 to TRBJ2-3; 9 bases line up with TRBD2. Trimming removed 6 bases from V and 2 bases from J; junction bases left unmatched: 6. Germline lookup yields CDR1 MDHEN and CDR2 SYDVKM. The CDR3 spans 15 residues. The CDR3 nucleotides read TGTGCCAGCAGCTTAGCGGGGGCCCTCACAGATACGCAGTATTTT. Its translation is CASSLAGALTDTQYF.

The chain joins TRBV5-5 to TRBJ2-1; 7 positions agree with TRBD2. The CDR3 runs to 15 residues. Germline-derived CDR1 and CDR2 are SGHKS and YYEKEE (reference sequence). Trimming removed 0 bases from V and 9 bases from J; junction bases left unmatched: 9. CDR3 coding DNA: TGTGCCAGCAGCTTGGAGAGGCGGGAGTTTGGTGAGCAGTTCTTC. Translation: CASSLERREFGEQFF.

This clone has only one observation. The chain combines TRBV2 with TRBJ1-1; 11 bases are a match to TRBD1. Germline CDR1 reads SNHLY; CDR2 reads FYNNEI. CDR3 length: 15 amino acids. V was clipped by 2 bases and J by 4 bases; unmatched bases: 3. The CDR3 DNA sequence: TGTGCCAGCAGTGAATTCGGACAGGGGGCCACTGAAGCTTTCTTT. This sequence encodes CASSEFGQGATEAFF. Drawing the rest from reference TRBV2 and TRBJ1-1, the complete variable domain is EPEVTQTPSHQVTQMGQEVILRCVPISNHLYFYWYRQILGQKVEFLVSFYNNEISEKSEIFDDQFSVERPDGSNFTLKIRSTKLEDSAMYFCASSEFGQGATEAFFGQGTRLTVV.

V usage is TRBV15 and J usage is TRBJ1-2; 7 nucleotides agree with TRBD1. Trimming removed 3 bases from V and 4 bases from J; junction bases left unmatched: 14. Germline lookup yields CDR1 LNHNV and CDR2 YYDKDF (reference sequence). CDR3 length: 17 residues. CDR3 protein: CATSRMGSDRVGYGYTF. The CDR3 DNA reads as TGTGCCACCAGCAGGATGGGTAGCGACAGGGTCGGCTATGGCTACACCTTC.

This clone has a handful of counts. The chain employs TRBV4-2 and TRBJ2-1; 8 nucleotides line up with TRBD1. The J segment lost 6 bases and the V segment lost 4 bases, leaving 11 bases of the junction unmatched. The CDR3 covers 16 residues. Germline-derived CDR1 and CDR2 are LGHNA and YNFKEQ. The CDR3 DNA follows: TGTGCCAGCAGCCCCAAGGTTTGGACAGGGAGCAATGAGCAGTTCTTC. Translated, it gives CASSPKVWTGSNEQFF.

The chain carries TRBV4-3 and TRBJ2-1, with a tentative D call TRBD2 (5 bases). The CDR3 has 13 residues. Looked up from germline, CDR1 is LGHNA and CDR2 is YSLEER. V was clipped by 3 bases and J by 4 bases, with 7 bases between them. The CDR3 is CASSHGEYNEQFF. The CDR3 nucleotides are TGCGCCAGCAGCCACGGGGAGTACAATGAGCAGTTCTTC.

CDR3 DNA: TGTGCCAGCAGCGTAGACAGGGGGCCTTCTTATGGCTACACCTTC. Its translation is CASSVDRGPSYGYTF. J is TRBJ1-2 and V is TRBV9; TRBD1 agrees at 9 bases. The CDR3 consists of 15 residues. V shed 0 bases and J 5 bases; nucleotides not matched to a gene: 5. Germline V CDR1 and CDR2: SGDLS, YYNGEE.

The genes are TRBV7-2 and TRBJ2-3; TRBD2 aligns across 7 bases. V dropped 2 bases and J dropped 4; count of bases not matched to a gene: 3. The germline CDR1 and CDR2 sequences are SGHTA and FQGNSA. The CDR3 covers 14 residues. The CDR3 DNA sequence: TGTGCCAGCAGCTTATACCGGGGGGCAGATACGCAGTATTTT. This sequence encodes CASSLYRGADTQYF. The whole variable domain, filled in from reference TRBV7-2 and TRBJ2-3, reads GAGVSQSPSNKVTEKGKDVELRCDPISGHTALYWYRQSLGQGLEFLIYFQGNSAPDKSGLPSDRFSAERTGGSVSTLTIQRTQQEDSAVYLCASSLYRGADTQYFGPGTRLTVL.

This chain joins TRBV24-1 and TRBJ1-2, with a possible D match to TRBD1 (6 bases). The CDR3 extends over 14 amino acids. Germline V gene lookup returns CDR1 KGHDR and CDR2 SFDVKD. Between the trimmed V and J ends, which lost 5 bases and 1 base, there was a span of 10 bases. The CDR3 here is CATSGTGNNYGYTF. CDR3 DNA: TGTGCCACCAGTGGCACAGGGAATAACTATGGCTACACCTTC.

The chain links TRBV13 to TRBJ2-7; weak D call: TRBD2 (5 bases). CDR3 length equals 14 residues. CDR1 PRHDT and CDR2 FYEKMQ come from the germline V gene (reference sequence). V lost 5 bases, J lost 11 bases, and 22 bases lay in between. CDR3 loop: CASSRPEDPYGKYF. For the CDR3, the DNA is TGTGCCAGCAGCCGGCCGGAGGACCCCTACGGGAAGTACTTC.

The gene calls are TRBV29-1 and TRBJ2-3; TRBD2 aligns across 10 bases. J lost 2 bases, V lost 3 bases, and 8 bases had no gene match. The CDR3 loop spans 16 amino acids. CDR1 is SQVTM and CDR2 is ANQGSEA in the germline V gene. CDR3 protein: CSVDGLAGDPTDTQYF. For the CDR3, the DNA is TGCAGCGTTGATGGCCTAGCGGGAGATCCCACAGATACGCAGTATTTT.

The chain recombines TRBV4-3 with TRBJ2-7, with D tentatively TRBD1 (6 bases). The germline V gene encodes CDR1 LGHNA and CDR2 YSLEER. V was clipped by 0 bases and J by 1 base, with 10 bases between them. The CDR3 consists of 15 residues. This CDR3 is CASSQDRGGSYEQYF. The CDR3, as DNA: TGCGCCAGCAGCCAAGACAGGGGTGGTTCCTACGAGCAGTACTTC.

The table lists this clone with a count of one. The J gene is TRBJ2-7, the V gene TRBV4-1; 9 nucleotides agree with TRBD2. The J segment lost 3 bases and the V segment lost 0 bases, leaving 24 bases of the junction unmatched. The CDR3 has 22 amino acids. From germline, CDR1 is MGHRA and CDR2 YSYEKL. CDR3 protein: CASSQELDPRPRLAGNFYEQYF. The CDR3 nucleotides are TGCGCCAGCAGCCAAGAATTAGACCCTAGGCCCAGGCTAGCGGGAAATTTCTACGAGCAGTACTTC.

The rearrangement uses TRBV13 and TRBJ1-2; tentatively, D is TRBD1 (6 bases). The CDR3 length is 13 residues. From germline, CDR1 is PRHDT and CDR2 FYEKMQ (reference sequence). V lost 2 bases and J 6 bases, leaving 10 bases between the germline ends. CDR3 in amino acids: CASSLFDRNGYTF. The DNA for the CDR3 is TGTGCCAGCAGCTTATTTGACAGGAATGGCTACACCTTC.

The chain links TRBV20-1 to TRBJ2-7; D gene unclear. The V gene lost 2 bases and the J gene lost 3 bases, with 5 bases spanning the gap. The germline CDR1 and CDR2 sequences are DFQATT and SNEGSKA (reference sequence). The CDR3 runs 11 residues. The chain's CDR3 is CSARWSYEQYF. The CDR3 DNA sequence: TGCAGTGCTAGATGGAGCTACGAGCAGTACTTC.

This sequence joins TRBV10-3 and TRBJ2-7; D not resolved. The germline V and J ends were trimmed by 2 bases and 2 bases, with 4 bases remaining between them. CDR3 length: 12 residues. The germline gives CDR1 ENHRY, CDR2 SYGVKD. The CDR3 region is CAISETPYEQYF. The CDR3 coding sequence is TGTGCCATCAGTGAGACTCCCTACGAGCAGTACTTC.

The genes are TRBV27 and TRBJ2-2, with 7 bases matching TRBD2. The ends lost 5 bases at V and 6 bases at J; junction bases unmatched: 9. The length of the CDR3 is 15 residues. Germline V CDR1 and CDR2: MNHEY, SMNVEV (reference sequence). The DNA of the CDR3 is TGTGCCAGCAGTCAGACAGTCGGACTAGCCGGGGAGCTGTTTTTT. Encoded protein: CASSQTVGLAGELFF.

This rearrangement joins TRBV10-2 to TRBJ2-1; the match to TRBD2 covers 10 bases. The CDR3 is 15 amino acids. V lost 6 bases to trimming and J lost 0 bases; unmatched junction nucleotides: 2. Per germline, CDR1 WSHSY and CDR2 SAAADI. Here the CDR3 reads CASRSSGSSYNEQFF. In DNA, the CDR3 is TGCGCCAGCAGATCTAGCGGGAGCTCCTACAATGAGCAGTTCTTC.

This clone was detected once. The chain recombines TRBV10-3 with TRBJ1-1; D possibly corresponds to TRBD1 (6 bases). The V gene lost 10 bases and the J gene lost 3 bases, with 15 bases spanning the gap. Germline V gene data show CDR1 as ENHRY and CDR2 as SYGVKD. The CDR3 runs 13 residues. The CDR3 reads CATRREGDTEAFF. CDR3 coding DNA: TGTGCCACCCGACGCGAGGGGGACACTGAAGCTTTCTTT.

The chain recombines TRBV27 with TRBJ1-2, with TRBD1 matching over 7 bases. CDR3 size: 15 residues. CDR1 and CDR2 (germline): MNHEY, SMNVEV (reference sequence). The ends lost 4 bases at V and 0 bases at J; junction bases unmatched: 5. The CDR3 region has the DNA TGTGCCAGCAGTTCTCCGGGACAGACTAACTATGGCTACACCTTC. Translation: CASSSPGQTNYGYTF.